Sequencing of this TCR beta chain was carried out in a study of early T cells in non-severe SARS-CoV-2 infection. Study as a whole: Alpha and beta chains were unpaired, from unsorted whole-blood bulk RNA.

Individual cDNA molecules were tagged with unique molecular identifiers, the study reported. TCRdb redid the calling of the 5' RACE reads with MiXCR, one entry per CDR3 protein. Found here are about 77,000 distinct CDR3 sequences, roughly 16% of them singletons; the top ten hold approximately 2.6%. Per germline, CDR1 SEHNR and CDR2 FQNEAQ (reference sequence). J was trimmed by 4 bases and V by 4 bases; bases with no gene match: 7. The CDR3 length is 15 residues. Study-wide points: The matching step, a VDJdb search, favored anti-spike CD8 responses and missed private and CD4 specificities.

On this clonotype itself: Its antigen remains unidentified.

Sample: whole blood. This clonotype originated in an adult who was a healthcare worker with PCR-confirmed SARS-CoV-2 infection or an uninfected control (not recorded which). The genes are TRBV7-9 and TRBJ2-7; 10 nucleotides line up with TRBD2. CDR3 bases: TGTGCCAGCAGCTACGGACTAGCGGTTTTTTACGAGCAGTACTTC. It yields the protein CASSYGLAVFYEQYF.